This record concerns one TCR beta chain sequence. Its antigen is still unknown. These data originate in a study of Ad26.COV2.S vaccination and SARS-CoV-2 variants. Study in general: The authors gave Ad26.COV2.S intramuscularly, either once or twice 56 days apart. Study-level results: Possibly, TCR breadth and depth analyses underestimated total T cell responses. With respect to non-spike TCR breadth, vaccine and placebo recipients were similar.

Produced via immunoSEQ multiplex PCR; TCRdb's table is partial and in-frame only. The repertoire holds about 350,000 clones, with around nine tenths as singletons. Treatment given: about 20 received Ad26.COV2.S at low or high dose, single or two shots; 5 received placebo; per-sample allocation not given. Collection of samples fell on day 63 after the first vaccine or placebo injection. An Ad26 vector was used to express Wuhan-strain SARS-CoV-2 spike as the vaccine. The sample consisted of peripheral blood, taken in a trial of Ad26.COV2.S vaccine versus placebo. This receptor was taken from a person between 18 and 59 years old who received the Ad26.COV2.S COVID-19 vaccine or a placebo.

CDR3 nucleotides: TGTGCCAGCAGTGAAAACGGGTTACAGGTTAGCTATGGCTACACCTTC. This gives the protein CASSENGLQVSYGYTF. The chain recombines TRBV2 with TRBJ1-2, with D tentatively TRBD1 (5 bases). CDR1 and CDR2 (germline): SNHLY, FYNNEI. There are 16 residues in the CDR3. V was trimmed by 2 bases and J by 4 bases, leaving 17 bases between them.